The entry that follows covers one T cell receptor (beta chain) sequence. This sample was taken from a study of human T cells and chemical hapten exposure. Sample time point: patch test 1, 2 weeks after DPC sensitization. Treatment here: therapeutic diphenylcyclopropenone sensitization with weekly scalp DPC. MiXCR, run by TCRdb on the RACE reads, gives a single entry per CDR3 protein. The table shows 350,000 or so distinct CDR3 sequences, with about 7% occurring only once. Trimming took 5 bases from V and 4 from J, leaving 9 bases between them. The CDR3 consists of 13 residues. J is TRBJ2-1 and V is TRBV12-3 or TRBV12-4; no clear D gene. The TCR sequence derives from a woman younger than 30 with alopecia areata. Some clones in this sample may be carry-over from other donors' samples. The source material was whole blood, sampled in connection with sensitization to the hapten diphenylcyclopropenone (DPC). The CDR3 reads CASSPQLYNEQFF. The CDR3 nucleotides are TGTGCCAGCAGTCCCCAGCTATACAATGAGCAGTTCTTC.